This T cell receptor beta chain originates from a study of shared clonotypes between healthy human individuals. Study summary: A couple of women and three men aged 18 to 49 made up the donors. Study-wide results and limits: Of the naive CD4 clonotypes, about 5.4% were shared across a handful of donors. The generation probabilities recorded for non-shared clonotypes fell below those of clonotypes shared by all four donors.

Sequencing used immunoSEQ multiplex PCR; TCRdb keeps in-frame clones, though not all of them. This sample carries about 2.3 million clones, roughly 92% of them seen once, and the ten largest clones take around 0.35%. The table lists this clone with a count of one. Its target is unknown. The CDR3 is 14 residues long. From germline, CDR1 is MNHEY and CDR2 SMNVEV (reference sequence). Trimming cost V 9 bases and J 7 bases, with 19 bases left between them. There were no recent acute infections or vaccinations among the donors, who were healthy HIV-negative adults. The clonotype comes from a man aged 18 to 30 in good health. Some clones in this sample may be carry-over from other donors' samples. The chain links TRBV27 to TRBJ1-5, with unresolved D. Sequences were obtained from naive CD4+ T cells from PBMCs. As for subset: CD45RA+ positively selected. The chain's CDR3 is CARSIRADRQPQHF. CDR3 bases: TGTGCCAGGTCAATCCGGGCAGATAGGCAGCCCCAGCATTTT.